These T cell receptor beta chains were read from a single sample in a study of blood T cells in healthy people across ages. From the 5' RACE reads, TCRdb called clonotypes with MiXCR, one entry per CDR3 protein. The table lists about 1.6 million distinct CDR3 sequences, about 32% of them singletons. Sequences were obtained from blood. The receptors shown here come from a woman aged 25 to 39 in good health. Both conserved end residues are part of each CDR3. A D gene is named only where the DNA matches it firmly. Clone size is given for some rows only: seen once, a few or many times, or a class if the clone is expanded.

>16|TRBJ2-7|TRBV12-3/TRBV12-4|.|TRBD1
CASSPYGTDLPNEQYF
TGTGCCAGCAGTCCCTACGGGACAGACCTCCCTAACGAGCAGTACTTC
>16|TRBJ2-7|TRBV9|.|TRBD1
CASSVADRGWAYEQYF
TGTGCCAGCAGCGTAGCCGACAGGGGTTGGGCCTACGAGCAGTACTTC
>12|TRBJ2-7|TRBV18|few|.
CASSRTLYEQYF
TGTGCCAGCTCACGGACCCTCTACGAGCAGTACTTC
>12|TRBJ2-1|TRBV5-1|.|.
CASRSLGNEQFF
TGCGCCAGCAGATCCCTAGGGAATGAGCAGTTCTTC
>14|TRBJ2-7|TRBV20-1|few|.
CSARGSAQGSEQYF
TGCAGTGCTAGAGGGTCTGCGCAGGGGAGCGAGCAGTACTTC
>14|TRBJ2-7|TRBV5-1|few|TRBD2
CASSLAWGGHEQYF
TGCGCCAGCAGCTTGGCCTGGGGGGGACACGAGCAGTACTTC
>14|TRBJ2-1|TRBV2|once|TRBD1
CAGSGTGSYNEQFF
TGTGCCGGCTCCGGGACAGGCTCCTACAATGAGCAGTTCTTC
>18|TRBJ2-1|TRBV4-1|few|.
CASSQGQGLWAQMNEQFF
TGCGCCAGCAGCCAAGGCCAGGGATTGTGGGCCCAAATGAATGAGCAGTTCTTC
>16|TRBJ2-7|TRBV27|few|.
CASSSTGRQGAYEQYF
TGTGCCAGCAGTTCCACCGGGAGGCAGGGGGCCTACGAGCAGTACTTC
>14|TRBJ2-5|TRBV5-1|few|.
CASSLGHREETQYF
TGCGCCAGCAGCTTGGGGCACAGGGAAGAGACCCAGTACTTC
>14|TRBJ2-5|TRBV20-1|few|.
CSARDKTYQETQYF
TGCAGTGCTAGAGACAAGACGTACCAAGAGACCCAGTACTTC
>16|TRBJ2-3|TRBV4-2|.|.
CASSQEGASDTDTQYF
TGTGCCAGCAGCCAAGAGGGAGCTAGCGACACAGATACGCAGTATTTT
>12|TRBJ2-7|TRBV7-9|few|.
CASSYLSTEQYF
TGTGCCAGCAGCTATCTCTCTACCGAGCAGTACTTC
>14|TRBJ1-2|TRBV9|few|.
CASSVGEARYGYTF
TGTGCCAGCAGCGTGGGTGAGGCCCGCTATGGCTACACCTTC
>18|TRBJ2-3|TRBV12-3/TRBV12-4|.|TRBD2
CASSLRDSSGRAPDTQYF
TGTGCCAGCAGCTTGCGGGACTCCAGCGGGAGGGCCCCAGATACGCAGTATTTT
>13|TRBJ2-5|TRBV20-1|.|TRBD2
CSARLAGYETQYF
TGCAGTGCTAGACTAGCGGGATATGAGACCCAGTACTTC
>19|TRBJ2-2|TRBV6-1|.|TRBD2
CASRGLGLAGASRTGELFF
TGTGCCAGCAGGGGACTGGGACTAGCGGGGGCCTCGCGAACCGGGGAGCTGTTTTTT
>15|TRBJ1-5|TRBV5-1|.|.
CASSLEAGFNQPQHF
TGCGCCAGCAGCTTAGAGGCAGGGTTCAATCAGCCCCAGCATTTT
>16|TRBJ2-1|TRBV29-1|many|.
CSVDSSRPSSYNEQFF
TGCAGCGTTGATAGTTCGCGCCCGAGCTCCTACAATGAGCAGTTCTTC
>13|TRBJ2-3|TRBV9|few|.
CASSVDRSDTQYF
TGTGCCAGCAGCGTAGATCGGTCAGATACGCAGTATTTT
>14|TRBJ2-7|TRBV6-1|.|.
CASIEGIGSYEQYF
TGTGCCAGCATAGAAGGGATAGGATCCTACGAGCAGTACTTC
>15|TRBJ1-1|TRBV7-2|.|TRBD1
CASSKFWGQGVKPFF
TGTGCCAGCAGCAAATTTTGGGGGCAGGGGGTTAAACCTTTCTTT
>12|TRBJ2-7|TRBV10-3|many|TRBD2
CATGTSGYEQYF
TGTGCCACCGGGACTAGCGGCTACGAGCAGTACTTC
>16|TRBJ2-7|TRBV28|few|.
CASSLGVTEGSYEQYF
TGTGCCAGCAGTTTAGGGGTCACCGAGGGCTCCTACGAGCAGTACTTC
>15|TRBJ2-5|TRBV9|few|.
CASSDAGTPRETQYF
TGTGCCAGCAGCGACGCCGGGACTCCGAGGGAGACCCAGTACTTC
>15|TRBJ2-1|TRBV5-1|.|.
CASSLVPGVGNEQFF
TGCGCCAGCAGCTTGGTCCCCGGCGTAGGTAATGAGCAGTTCTTC
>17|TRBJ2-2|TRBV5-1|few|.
CASSLAVDSKNTGELFF
TGCGCCAGCAGCTTGGCGGTAGACAGTAAGAACACCGGGGAGCTGTTTTTT
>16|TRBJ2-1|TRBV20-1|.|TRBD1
CSARGADRETYNEQFF
TGCAGTGCTAGAGGGGCAGACAGGGAGACCTACAATGAGCAGTTCTTC
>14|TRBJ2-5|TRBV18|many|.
CASSPSGPQETQYF
TGTGCCAGCTCACCAAGCGGCCCTCAAGAGACCCAGTACTTC
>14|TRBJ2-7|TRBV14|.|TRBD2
CASSQVSGSGEQYF
TGTGCCAGCAGCCAAGTCAGCGGGAGTGGGGAGCAGTACTTC
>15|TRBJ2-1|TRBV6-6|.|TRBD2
CASSYRAGGANEQFF
TGTGCCAGCAGTTACCGGGCGGGGGGGGCCAATGAGCAGTTCTTC
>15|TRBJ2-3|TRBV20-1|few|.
CSAKISSYGTDTQYF
TGCAGTGCTAAAATTTCGTCCTATGGCACAGATACGCAGTATTTT
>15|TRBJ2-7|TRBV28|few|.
CASSPPGEGDYEQYF
TGTGCCAGCAGCCCACCAGGGGAGGGGGACTACGAGCAGTACTTC
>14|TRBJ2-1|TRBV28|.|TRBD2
CASSPSGGPVRQFF
TGTGCCAGCAGTCCAAGCGGGGGGCCCGTTCGCCAGTTCTTC
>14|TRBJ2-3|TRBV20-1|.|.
CSARVGPATDTQYF
TGCAGTGCTAGGGTGGGACCAGCAACAGATACGCAGTATTTT
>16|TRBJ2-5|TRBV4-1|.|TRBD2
CASSQGPGGDRETQYF
TGCGCCAGCAGCCAAGGGCCGGGGGGGGACCGAGAGACCCAGTACTTC
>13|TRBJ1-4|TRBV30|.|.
CAWSVNGEEKLFF
TGTGCCTGGAGTGTAAACGGCGAGGAAAAACTGTTTTTT
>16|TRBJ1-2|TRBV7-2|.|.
CASSLDGGPANYGYTF
TGTGCCAGCAGCTTAGATGGGGGGCCAGCTAACTATGGCTACACCTTC
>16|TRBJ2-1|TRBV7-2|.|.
CASSLGWTWNYNEQFF
TGTGCCAGCAGTTTAGGTTGGACTTGGAATTACAATGAGCAGTTCTTC
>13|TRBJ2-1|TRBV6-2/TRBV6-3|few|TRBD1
CASRRTGGNEQFF
TGTGCCAGCAGAAGGACAGGGGGCAATGAGCAGTTCTTC
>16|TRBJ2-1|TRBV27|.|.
CASSPRQRRRGNEQFF
TGTGCCAGCAGTCCCCGACAACGCAGACGGGGGAATGAGCAGTTCTTC
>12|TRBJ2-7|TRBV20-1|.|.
CSATSRSDEQYF
TGCAGTGCTACTAGCAGGAGCGACGAGCAGTACTTC
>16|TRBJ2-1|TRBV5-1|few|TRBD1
CASSSGQGRRSHEQFF
TGCGCCAGCAGCTCGGGACAGGGGCGCCGTTCGCATGAGCAGTTCTTC
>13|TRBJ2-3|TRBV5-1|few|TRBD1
CATATGARDTQYF
TGCGCCACCGCGACAGGGGCCCGAGATACGCAGTATTTT
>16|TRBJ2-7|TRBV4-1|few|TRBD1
CASSPISGTGDYEQYF
TGCGCCAGCAGCCCCATCTCCGGGACAGGGGACTACGAGCAGTACTTC
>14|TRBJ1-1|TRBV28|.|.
CASSGAAVNTEAFF
TGTGCCAGCAGTGGGGCGGCAGTGAACACTGAAGCTTTCTTT
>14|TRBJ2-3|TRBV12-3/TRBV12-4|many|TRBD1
CASSTGTGKDTQYF
TGTGCCAGCAGTACCGGGACAGGGAAAGATACGCAGTATTTT
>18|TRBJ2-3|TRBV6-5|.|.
CASSYSTNAGISTDTQYF
TGTGCCAGCAGTTACTCGACAAATGCCGGGATAAGCACAGATACGCAGTATTTT
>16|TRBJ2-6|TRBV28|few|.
CASRRQGGNGANVLTF
TGTGCCAGCAGGCGACAGGGAGGTAATGGGGCCAACGTCCTGACTTTC
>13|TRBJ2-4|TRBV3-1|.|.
CASSQGPGNIQYF
TGTGCCAGCAGCCAAGGTCCAGGAAACATTCAGTACTTC
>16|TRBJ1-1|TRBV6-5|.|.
CASTPATLTVNTEAFF
TGTGCCAGCACTCCCGCGACCCTCACAGTGAACACTGAAGCTTTCTTT
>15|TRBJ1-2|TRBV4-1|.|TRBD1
CASSHLTGVGLGYTF
TGCGCCAGCAGCCACTTGACAGGGGTGGGCCTCGGCTACACCTTC
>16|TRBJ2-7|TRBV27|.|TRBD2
CASSPSSGRVSYEQYF
TGTGCCAGCAGTCCCTCTAGCGGGAGGGTCTCCTACGAGCAGTACTTC
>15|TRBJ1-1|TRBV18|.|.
CASSPMGAMNTEAFF
TGTGCCAGCTCACCAATGGGGGCGATGAACACTGAAGCTTTCTTT
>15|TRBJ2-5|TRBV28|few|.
CASSGFGRTQETQYF
TGTGCCAGCAGTGGCTTCGGCCGCACCCAAGAGACCCAGTACTTC